These 7 T cell receptor beta chains share one sample of origin, sequenced in a study of T cell responses to AZD1222 COVID-19 vaccine (dated by TCRdb to the early 2020s). Receptor libraries were prepared by the immunoSEQ multiplex PCR assay. Sourced from immuneACCESS, this table was stored by TCRdb with only in-frame sequences that have V and J called. A share of the clones is absent; for the studies checked, an unresolved V gene accounts for under half, and the remainder has no known explanation. The sample profile shows roughly 140,000 clones; more than 85% of them were found once. The ten largest clones take up 4% to 5.5% of the sample. Taken with the paper, the label for time point translates to: baseline before first vaccination. Source: peripheral blood, taken on day 0 of AZD1222 vaccination. The receptors derive from an adult in good health.

Notes on this clone: A much larger clone lies one base from this, so it may be a read error. This sample includes further DNA sequences coding for the same CDR3. The rearrangement links TRBV6-2 or TRBV6-3 to TRBJ2-2; D is uncertain. This CDR3 is built from 12 residues. Per the germline V gene, CDR1 is MNHEY and CDR2 is SVGEGT. V was trimmed by 0 bases and J by 5 bases, leaving 1 base between them. In DNA, the CDR3 is TGTGCCAGCAGTTACTCGACCGGGGAGCTGTTTTTT. It encodes CASSYSTGELFF.

The chain has TRBV10-2 and TRBJ2-1, with 7 bases fitting TRBD2. V was clipped by 1 base and J by 4 bases; unmatched bases: 7. The V gene's germline CDR1 is WSHSY and CDR2 SAAADI. The CDR3 spans 16 residues. The CDR3 coding sequence is TGCGCCAGCAGTGAGTTCCTAGCGGAGGGGTACAATGAGCAGTTCTTC. Protein: CASSEFLAEGYNEQFF.

The chain is built from TRBV27 and TRBJ1-1, with D hard to call. The V gene's germline CDR1 is MNHEY and CDR2 SMNVEV (reference sequence). The CDR3 spans 11 residues. V lost 5 bases and J 9 bases, leaving 10 bases between the germline ends. CDR3 protein: CASSNGPQAFF. For the CDR3, the DNA is TGTGCCAGCAGTAACGGACCGCAAGCTTTCTTT.

J is TRBJ2-7 and V is TRBV28; perhaps TRBD1 as D (5 bases). CDR1 and CDR2 from the germline V gene are MDHEN and SYDVKM. Trimming left V 6 bases short and J 1 base short, with 13 bases between. This CDR3 contains 14 residues. Here the CDR3 DNA reads TGTGCCAGCAGGGGGCTTGGTTTGTCCTACGAGCAGTACTTC. Its translation is CASRGLGLSYEQYF. The complete variable domain, with remaining parts taken from reference TRBV28 and TRBJ2-7, reads DVKVTQSSRYLVKRTGEKVFLECVQDMDHENMFWYRQDPGLGLRLIYFSYDVKMKEKGDIPEGYSVSREKKERFSLILESASTNQTSMYLCASRGLGLSYEQYFGPGTRLTVT.

This chain connects TRBV5-1 to TRBJ1-6; TRBD1 might be the D (5 bases). Trimming stripped 0 bases from V and 4 bases from J, with 11 bases between. The length of the CDR3 is 16 residues. The germline V gene encodes CDR1 SGHRS and CDR2 YFSETQ. The CDR3 region has the DNA TGCGCCAGCAGCTTGGCTACCGGGGCTTATAATTCACCCCTCCACTTT. It is translated as CASSLATGAYNSPLHF.

The chain carries TRBV7-2 and TRBJ1-6; D gene ambiguous. The germline V gene has CDR1 SGHTA and CDR2 FQGNSA. V gave up 1 base and J gave up 10 bases, with 8 bases separating them. This CDR3 contains 13 residues. The CDR3 loop is CASSLVIGSPLHF. CDR3 coding DNA: TGTGCCAGCAGCTTAGTAATCGGCTCACCCCTCCACTTT.

The chain links TRBV6-2 or TRBV6-3 to TRBJ2-7; TRBD2 might be the D (5 bases). With 6 bases removed from V and 4 bases from J, the gap between germline ends came to 13 bases. The CDR3 contains 13 residues. The V gene's germline CDR1 is MNHEY and CDR2 SVGEGT. DNA for the CDR3: TGTGCCAGCAGCCGGACTCGAGCATACGAGCAGTACTTC. Protein product: CASSRTRAYEQYF.